The 9 T cell receptor beta chains presented below share a single source sample, sequenced in a study of T cells after yellow fever vaccination. TCRdb reprocessed the 5' RACE reads with MiXCR, giving one entry per CDR3 protein. The sample consists of 300,000 to 450,000 distinct CDR3 sequences, 7% to 9% of them appearing once. The sequences come from PBMCs, collected about 49 days after the first yellow fever vaccination. These receptors were obtained from a young man who received the YFV17D yellow fever vaccine.

This clonotype was seen more than once but under ten times. CDR3: CATGQGGYTEAFF. In DNA form, the CDR3 reads TGTGCCACGGGACAGGGAGGATACACTGAAGCTTTCTTT. J is TRBJ1-1 and V is TRBV10-3, with TRBD1 matching 9 bases. The CDR3 is 13 residues long. The V gene end was trimmed by 10 bases and the J gene end by 3 bases; junction bases not matched to a gene: 6. Germline V gives CDR1 ENHRY, CDR2 SYGVKD.

The V call is TRBV28, the J call TRBJ2-7, with a tentative D call TRBD2 (6 bases). The V end lost 8 bases, the J end lost 2 bases, and 13 bases lay between the germline ends. Germline V gene data show CDR1 as MDHEN and CDR2 as SYDVKM. CDR3 length: 13 residues. CDR3 amino acids: CASGAGPAYEQYV. The CDR3 DNA is TGTGCCAGCGGTGCGGGGCCTGCCTACGAGCAGTACGTC.

The V call is TRBV12-3 or TRBV12-4, the J call TRBJ1-1, with no clear D. Trimming removed 7 bases at V and 7 bases at J, with 16 bases between. The CDR3 contains 13 residues. The CDR3 spells CASTSETPYEAFF. The CDR3 DNA reads as TGTGCCAGCACCTCTGAGACACCCTATGAAGCTTTCTTT.

This clonotype was seen many times. V is TRBV3-1 and J is TRBJ2-3; D remains unclear. This CDR3 has 15 residues. CDR1 and CDR2 (germline): LGHDT, YNNKEL (reference sequence). V dropped 2 bases and J dropped 7 bases, with 16 bases sitting between them. For the CDR3, the DNA is TGTGCCAGCAGCCAATTTGACTCAGCACTTCATACGCAGTATTTT. It codes for CASSQFDSALHTQYF.

This clonotype was counted a few times. The chain couples TRBV20-1 to TRBJ2-5; D is possibly TRBD1 or TRBD2 (7 bases each). Germline-derived CDR1 and CDR2 are DFQATT and SNEGSKA (reference sequence). Trimming left V 1 base short and J 3 bases short, with 18 bases between. This CDR3 contains 16 residues. The CDR3 loop reads CSARALRGGSKETQYF. The CDR3 nucleotides read TGCAGTGCTAGAGCCCTCAGGGGGGGGTCAAAAGAGACCCAGTACTTC.

CDR3 residues: CASSLAPDYITDTQYF. In DNA, the CDR3 is TGCGCCAGCAGCTTGGCCCCGGACTATATCACAGATACGCAGTATTTT. The chain couples TRBV5-1 to TRBJ2-3; TRBD2 is a possible D gene (6 bases). V dropped 0 bases and J dropped 2 bases, with 13 bases sitting between them. In germline, CDR1 is SGHRS, CDR2 YFSETQ. CDR3 size: 16 residues.

The gene calls are TRBV7-6 and TRBJ1-5, with a weak D call TRBD1 (5 bases). The CDR3 has 15 amino acids. Per the germline V gene, CDR1 is SGHVS and CDR2 is FNYEAQ. The germline V and J ends were trimmed by 2 bases and 4 bases, with 12 bases remaining between them. The CDR3 coding sequence is TGTGCCAGCAGCTTAATAGGGACCGCAAATCAGCCCCAGCATTTT. It yields the protein CASSLIGTANQPQHF.

The rearrangement uses TRBV19 and TRBJ2-1; D is unresolved. CDR3 length: 11 amino acids. In germline, CDR1 is LNHDA, CDR2 SQIVND (reference sequence). V lost 4 bases and J 9 bases, leaving 7 bases between the germline ends. The CDR3: CASSTSVEQFF. For the CDR3, the DNA is TGTGCCAGTAGTACTAGTGTTGAGCAGTTCTTC. The whole variable domain, remainder taken from reference TRBV19 and TRBJ2-1, is DGGITQSPKYLFRKEGQNVTLSCEQNLNHDAMYWYRQDPGQGLRLIYYSQIVNDFQKGDIAEGYSVSREKKESFPLTVTSAQKNPTAFYLCASSTSVEQFFGPGTRLTVL.

For the CDR3, the DNA is TGTGCCAGCAGCCCCGGGTGGGCCGGCACTGAAGCTTTCTTT. Translating it yields CASSPGWAGTEAFF. The chain links TRBV7-6 to TRBJ1-1, with D uncertain. The V gene's germline CDR1 is SGHVS and CDR2 FNYEAQ. V shed 5 bases and J shed 4 bases, with 14 bases lying between them. CDR3 size: 14 residues.